This T cell receptor (beta chain) is from a study of CD8+ T cells in alopecia areata. Findings and limits, study-wide: Persistence during tofacitinib was seen for many expanded lesional clones in scalp and blood.

In its sample, this clone was seen once. Its specificity is unknown. The ends lost 2 bases at V and 5 bases at J; junction bases unmatched: 5. CDR1 is GTSNPN and CDR2 is SVGIG in the germline V gene (reference sequence). The CDR3 runs 14 residues. Treatment: oral pan-JAK inhibitor, 5-10 mg twice daily. After isolation, RNA underwent reverse transcription to generate cDNA as the sequencing template. Some clones are missing from TCRdb's copy, which holds only in-frame ones; the method was immunoSEQ multiplex PCR. Of 250,000 to 300,000 clones listed, nearly 60% were seen once; the top ten hold more than 1.5%.

V usage is TRBV30 and J usage is TRBJ2-2; 7 bases align to TRBD1. The sequencing here drew on CD4+ T cells sorted from blood, taken at week 24, from a patient treated with tofacitinib. This TCR was recovered from a human donor with alopecia areata. CDR3 loop: CAWSLAGGTGELFF. The CDR3 coding sequence is TGTGCCTGGAGTCTGGCAGGGGGAACCGGGGAGCTGTTTTTT.